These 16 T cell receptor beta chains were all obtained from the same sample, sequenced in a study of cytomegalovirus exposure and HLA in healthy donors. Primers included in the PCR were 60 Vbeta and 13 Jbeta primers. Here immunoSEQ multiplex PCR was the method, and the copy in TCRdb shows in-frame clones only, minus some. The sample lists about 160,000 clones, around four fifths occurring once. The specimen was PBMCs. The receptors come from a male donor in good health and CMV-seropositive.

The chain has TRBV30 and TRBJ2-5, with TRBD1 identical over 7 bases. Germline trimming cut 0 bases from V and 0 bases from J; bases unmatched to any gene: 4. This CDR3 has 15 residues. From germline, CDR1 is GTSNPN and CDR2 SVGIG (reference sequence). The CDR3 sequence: CAWSVHRGYQETQYF. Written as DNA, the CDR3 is TGTGCCTGGAGTGTACACAGGGGTTACCAAGAGACCCAGTACTTC.

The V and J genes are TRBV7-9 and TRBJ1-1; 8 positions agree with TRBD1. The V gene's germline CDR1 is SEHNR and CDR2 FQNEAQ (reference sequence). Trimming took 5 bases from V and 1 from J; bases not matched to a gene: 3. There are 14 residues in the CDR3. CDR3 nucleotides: TGTGCCAGCAGCCGCGGGACAGGGAACACTGAAGCTTTCTTT. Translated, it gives CASSRGTGNTEAFF.

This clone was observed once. The CDR3 here is CAISGENYGYTF. DNA for the CDR3: TGTGCCATCAGTGGCGAAAACTATGGCTACACCTTC. The chain carries TRBV10-3 and TRBJ1-2; D unresolved. Looked up from germline, CDR1 is ENHRY and CDR2 is SYGVKD. The CDR3 consists of 12 residues. Trimming cost V 4 bases and J 2 bases, with 5 bases left between them.

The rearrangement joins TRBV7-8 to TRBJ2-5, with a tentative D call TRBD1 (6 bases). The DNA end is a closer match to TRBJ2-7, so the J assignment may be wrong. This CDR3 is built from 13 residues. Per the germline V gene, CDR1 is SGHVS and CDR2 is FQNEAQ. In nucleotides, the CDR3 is TGTGCCAGCAGTCCTTTACAGGGAAACGAGCAGTACTTC. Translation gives CASSPLQGNEQYF.

The DNA of the CDR3 is TGTGCCAGCAGCTTGGGTTTCAGGGGGGCAGAGACCCAGTACTTC. It specifies CASSLGFRGAETQYF. The chain combines TRBV5-6 with TRBJ2-5; perhaps TRBD1 as D (7 bases). The CDR3 is 15 residues long. Per germline, CDR1 SGHDT and CDR2 YYEEEE. V was clipped by 0 bases and J by 4 bases, with 13 bases between them.

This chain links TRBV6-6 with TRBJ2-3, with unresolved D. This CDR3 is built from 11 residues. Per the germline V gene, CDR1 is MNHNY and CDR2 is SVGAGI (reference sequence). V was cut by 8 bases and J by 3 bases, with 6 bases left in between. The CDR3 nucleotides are TGTGCCAGCCTGCTAACAGATACGCAGTATTTT. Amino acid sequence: CASLLTDTQYF.

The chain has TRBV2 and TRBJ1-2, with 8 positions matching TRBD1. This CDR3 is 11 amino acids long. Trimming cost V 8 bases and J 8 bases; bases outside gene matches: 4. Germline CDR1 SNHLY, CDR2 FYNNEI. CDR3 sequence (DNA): TGTGCCAGCCGGACAGGGAGGGGCTACACCTTC. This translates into CASRTGRGYTF.

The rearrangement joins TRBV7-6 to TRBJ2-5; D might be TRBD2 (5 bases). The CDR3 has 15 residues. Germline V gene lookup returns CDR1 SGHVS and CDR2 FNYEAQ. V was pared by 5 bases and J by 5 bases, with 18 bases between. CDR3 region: CASSPNRAPGETQYF. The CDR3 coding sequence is TGTGCCAGCAGCCCCAACCGGGCCCCGGGGGAGACCCAGTACTTC.

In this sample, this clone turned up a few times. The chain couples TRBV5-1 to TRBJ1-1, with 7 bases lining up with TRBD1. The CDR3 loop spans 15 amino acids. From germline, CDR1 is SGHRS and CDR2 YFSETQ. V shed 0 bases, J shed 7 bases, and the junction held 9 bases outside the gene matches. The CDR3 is CASSLVVAGGFEAFF. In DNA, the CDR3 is TGCGCCAGCAGCTTGGTAGTAGCAGGGGGGTTTGAAGCTTTCTTT.

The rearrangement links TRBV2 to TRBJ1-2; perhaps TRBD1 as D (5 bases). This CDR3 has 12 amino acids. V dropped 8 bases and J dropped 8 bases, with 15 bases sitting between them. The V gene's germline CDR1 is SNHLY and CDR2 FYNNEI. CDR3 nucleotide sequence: TGTGCCAGCTGGAGAGCAGGGAAGGGCTACACCTTC. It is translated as CASWRAGKGYTF.

In nucleotides, the CDR3 is TGCGCCAGCAGCTTGTCGGAGATCTCTGAAGCTTTCTTT. Translating gives CASSLSEISEAFF. The chain has TRBV5-1 and TRBJ1-1; D remains unclear. The CDR3 contains 13 residues. Germline-derived CDR1 and CDR2 are SGHRS and YFSETQ. The ends were cut back, 1 base at V and 6 bases at J, with 10 bases in the middle.

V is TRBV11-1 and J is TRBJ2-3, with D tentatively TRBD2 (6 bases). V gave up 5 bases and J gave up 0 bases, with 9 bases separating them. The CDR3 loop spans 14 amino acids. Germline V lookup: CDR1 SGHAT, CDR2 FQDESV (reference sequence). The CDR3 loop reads CASSPLASTDTQYF. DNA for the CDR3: TGTGCCAGCAGCCCACTAGCAAGCACAGATACGCAGTATTTT.

This CDR3 is CASHKAGGGDEQFF. The CDR3 coding sequence is TGTGCCAGCCATAAAGCGGGGGGCGGGGATGAGCAGTTCTTC. The chain couples TRBV21-1 to TRBJ2-1; the table gives TRBD2 as D, unverified against the DNA. TRBV21-1 is annotated as a pseudogene. The CDR3 length is 14 residues.

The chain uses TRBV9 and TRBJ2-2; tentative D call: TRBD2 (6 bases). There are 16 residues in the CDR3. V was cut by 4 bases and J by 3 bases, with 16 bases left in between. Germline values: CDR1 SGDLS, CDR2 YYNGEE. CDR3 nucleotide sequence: TGTGCCAGCAGCCCCCGGGGGACGGCTTACACCGGGGAGCTGTTTTTT. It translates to CASSPRGTAYTGELFF. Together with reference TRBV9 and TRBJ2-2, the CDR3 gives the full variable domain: DSGVTQTPKHLITATGQRVTLRCSPRSGDLSVYWYQQSLDQGLQFLIQYYNGEERAKGNILERFSAQQFPDLHSELNLSSLELGDSALYFCASSPRGTAYTGELFFGEGSRLTVL.

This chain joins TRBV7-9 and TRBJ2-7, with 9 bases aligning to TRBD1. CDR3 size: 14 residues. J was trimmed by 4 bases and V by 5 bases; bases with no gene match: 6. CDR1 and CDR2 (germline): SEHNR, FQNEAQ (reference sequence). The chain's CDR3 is CASSPVGQGYEQYF. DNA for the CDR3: TGTGCCAGCAGCCCGGTGGGACAGGGTTACGAGCAGTACTTC.

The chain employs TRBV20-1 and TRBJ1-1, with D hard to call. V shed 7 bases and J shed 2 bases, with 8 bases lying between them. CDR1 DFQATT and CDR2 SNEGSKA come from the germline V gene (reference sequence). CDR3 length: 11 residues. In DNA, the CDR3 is TGCAGTGTGGAGGAAAACACTGAAGCTTTCTTT. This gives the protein CSVEENTEAFF.